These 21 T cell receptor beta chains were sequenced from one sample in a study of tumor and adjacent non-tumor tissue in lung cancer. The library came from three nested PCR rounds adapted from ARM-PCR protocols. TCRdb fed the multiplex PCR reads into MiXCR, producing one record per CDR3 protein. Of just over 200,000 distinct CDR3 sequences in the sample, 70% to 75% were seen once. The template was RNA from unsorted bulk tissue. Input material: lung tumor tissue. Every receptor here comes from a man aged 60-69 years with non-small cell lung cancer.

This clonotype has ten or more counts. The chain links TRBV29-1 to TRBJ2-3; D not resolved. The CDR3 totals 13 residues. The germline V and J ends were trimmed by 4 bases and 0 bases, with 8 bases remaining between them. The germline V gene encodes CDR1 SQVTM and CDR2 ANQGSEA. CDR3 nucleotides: TGCAGCGTTGTCAAGAGTAGCACAGATACGCAGTATTTT. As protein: CSVVKSSTDTQYF.

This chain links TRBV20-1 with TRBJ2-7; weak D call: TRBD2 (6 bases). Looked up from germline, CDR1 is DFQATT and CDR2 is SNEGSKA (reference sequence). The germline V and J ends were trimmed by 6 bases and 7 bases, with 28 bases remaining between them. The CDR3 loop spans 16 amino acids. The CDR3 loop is CSAHRREDPDYEEQYF. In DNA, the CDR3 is TGCAGTGCCCATAGGAGGGAAGATCCCGACTATGAGGAGCAGTACTTC.

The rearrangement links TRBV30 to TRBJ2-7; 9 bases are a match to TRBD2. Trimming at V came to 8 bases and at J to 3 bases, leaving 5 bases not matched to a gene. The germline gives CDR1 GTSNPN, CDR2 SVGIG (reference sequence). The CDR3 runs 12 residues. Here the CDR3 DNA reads TGTGCCGCTGATAGCGGGGGCTACGAGCAGTACTTC. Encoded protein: CAADSGGYEQYF.

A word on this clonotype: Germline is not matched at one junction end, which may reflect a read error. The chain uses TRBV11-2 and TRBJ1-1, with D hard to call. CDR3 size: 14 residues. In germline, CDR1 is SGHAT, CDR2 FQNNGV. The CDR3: CARSLVGRSTEAFF. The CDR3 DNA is TGTGCCCGCAGCTTAGTCGGGAGGAGCACTGAAGCCTTCTTT.

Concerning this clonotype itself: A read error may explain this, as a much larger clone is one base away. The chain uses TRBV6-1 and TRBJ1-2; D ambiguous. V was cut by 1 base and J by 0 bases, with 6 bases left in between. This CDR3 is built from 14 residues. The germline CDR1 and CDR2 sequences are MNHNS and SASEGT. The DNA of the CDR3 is TGTGCCAGCAGTGAAGGCAGATCTAACTATGGCTACACCTTC. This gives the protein CASSEGRSNYGYTF.

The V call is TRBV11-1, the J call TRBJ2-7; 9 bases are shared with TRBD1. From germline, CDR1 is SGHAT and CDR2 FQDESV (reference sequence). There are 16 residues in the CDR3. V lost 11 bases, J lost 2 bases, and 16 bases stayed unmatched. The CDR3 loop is CACNFSGQGIPYEQYF. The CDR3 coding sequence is TGTGCCTGCAATTTTTCCGGACAGGGGATACCCTACGAGCAGTACTTC.

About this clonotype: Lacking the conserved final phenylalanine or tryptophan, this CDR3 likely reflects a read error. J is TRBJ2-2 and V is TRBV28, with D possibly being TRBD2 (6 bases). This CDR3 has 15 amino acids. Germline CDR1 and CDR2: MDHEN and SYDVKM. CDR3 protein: CDSSLRGGYTGELFV. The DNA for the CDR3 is TGTGACAGCAGTTTGCGGGGCGGTTACACCGGGGAGCTGTTTGTT.

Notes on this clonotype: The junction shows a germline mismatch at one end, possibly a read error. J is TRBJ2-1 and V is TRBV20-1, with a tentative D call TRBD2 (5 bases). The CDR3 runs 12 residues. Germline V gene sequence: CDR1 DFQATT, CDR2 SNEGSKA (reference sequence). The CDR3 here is CSARNGINEQFF. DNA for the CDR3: TGCAGTGCTCGCAACGGGATCAATGAGCAGTTTTTC.

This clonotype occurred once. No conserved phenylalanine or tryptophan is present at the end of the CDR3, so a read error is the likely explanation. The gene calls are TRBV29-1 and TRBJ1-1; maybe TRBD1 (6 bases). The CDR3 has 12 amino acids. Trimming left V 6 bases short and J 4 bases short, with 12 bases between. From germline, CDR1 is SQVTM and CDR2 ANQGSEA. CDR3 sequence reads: CSVRSGATEAFL. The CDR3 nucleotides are TGCAGCGTCCGATCGGGGGCCACTGAAGCTTTCTTA.

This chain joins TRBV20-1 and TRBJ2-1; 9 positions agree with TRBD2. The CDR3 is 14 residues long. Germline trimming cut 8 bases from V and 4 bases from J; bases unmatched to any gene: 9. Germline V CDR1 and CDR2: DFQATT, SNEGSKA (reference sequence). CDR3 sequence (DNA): TGCAGTACCTCAGCGGGAGGAATTTACAATGAGCAGTTCTTC. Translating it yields CSTSAGGIYNEQFF.

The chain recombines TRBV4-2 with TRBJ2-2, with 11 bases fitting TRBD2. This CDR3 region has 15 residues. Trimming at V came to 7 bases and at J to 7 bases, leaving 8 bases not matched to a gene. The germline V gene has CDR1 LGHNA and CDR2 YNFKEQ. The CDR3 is CASKLAGDDGGELFF. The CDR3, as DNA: TGTGCCAGCAAACTAGCGGGAGATGATGGCGGGGAGCTGTTTTTT.

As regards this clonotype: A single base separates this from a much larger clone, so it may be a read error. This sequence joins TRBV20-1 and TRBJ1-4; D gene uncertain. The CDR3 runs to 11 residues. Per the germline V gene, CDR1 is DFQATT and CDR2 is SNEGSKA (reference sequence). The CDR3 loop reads CSTREGEKLFF. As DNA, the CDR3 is TGCAGTACTAGAGAAGGAGAAAAACTGTTTTTT.

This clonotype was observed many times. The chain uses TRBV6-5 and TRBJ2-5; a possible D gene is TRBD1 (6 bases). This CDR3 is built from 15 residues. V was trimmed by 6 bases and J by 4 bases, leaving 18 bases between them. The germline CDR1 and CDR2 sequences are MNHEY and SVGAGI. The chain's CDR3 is CASSSLRQVRETQYF. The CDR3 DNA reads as TGTGCCAGCAGCTCTCTTAGACAGGTTCGAGAGACCCAGTACTTC.

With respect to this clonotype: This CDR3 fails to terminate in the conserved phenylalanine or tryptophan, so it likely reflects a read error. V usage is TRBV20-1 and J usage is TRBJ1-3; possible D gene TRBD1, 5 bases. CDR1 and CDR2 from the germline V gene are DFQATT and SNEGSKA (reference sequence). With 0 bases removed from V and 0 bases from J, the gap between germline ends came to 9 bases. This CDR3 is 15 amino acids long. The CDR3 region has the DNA TGCAGTGCTAGAGATCCCGGGGCCTCTGGAAACACCATATATCTT. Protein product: CSARDPGASGNTIYL.

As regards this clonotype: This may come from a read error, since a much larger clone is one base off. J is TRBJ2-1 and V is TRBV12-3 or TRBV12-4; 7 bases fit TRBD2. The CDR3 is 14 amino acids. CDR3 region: CASRASGSYNKQFF. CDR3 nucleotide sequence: TGTGCCAGCAGGGCTAGCGGTTCCTACAATAAGCAGTTCTTC.

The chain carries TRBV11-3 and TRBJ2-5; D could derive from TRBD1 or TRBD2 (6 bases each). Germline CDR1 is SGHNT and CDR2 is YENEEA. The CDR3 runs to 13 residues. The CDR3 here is CVSGTGGRETQYF. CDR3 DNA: TGTGTCAGTGGGACTGGGGGCCGAGAGACCCAGTACTTC. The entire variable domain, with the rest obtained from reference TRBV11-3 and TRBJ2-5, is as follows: EAGVVQSPRYKIIEKKQPVAFWCNPISGHNTLYWYLQNLGQGPELLIRYENEEAVDDSQLPKDRFSAERLKGVDSTLKIQPAELGDSAVYLCVSGTGGRETQYFGPGTRLLVL.

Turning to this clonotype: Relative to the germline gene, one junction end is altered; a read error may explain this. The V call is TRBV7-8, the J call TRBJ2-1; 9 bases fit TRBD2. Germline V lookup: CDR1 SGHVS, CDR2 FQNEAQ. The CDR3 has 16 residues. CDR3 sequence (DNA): TGTGCCAGCAGCTCACTCAATGGGCTAGCGGGAACGGAGCAGTGCTTC. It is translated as CASSSLNGLAGTEQCF.

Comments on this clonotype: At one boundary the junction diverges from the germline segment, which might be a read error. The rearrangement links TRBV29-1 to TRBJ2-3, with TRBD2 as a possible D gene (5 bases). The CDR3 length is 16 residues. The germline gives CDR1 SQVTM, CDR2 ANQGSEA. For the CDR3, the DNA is TGCAGCGTCGAAGACCCCCGGCTCTCTAGCACAGATAGGCAGTATTTT. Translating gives CSVEDPRLSSTDRQYF.

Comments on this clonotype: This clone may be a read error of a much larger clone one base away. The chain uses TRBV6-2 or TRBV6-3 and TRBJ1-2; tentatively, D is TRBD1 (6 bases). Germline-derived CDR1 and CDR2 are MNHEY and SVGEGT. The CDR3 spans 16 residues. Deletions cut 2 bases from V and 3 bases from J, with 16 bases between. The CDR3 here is CASSYGGQGIDYGYTF. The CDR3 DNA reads TGTGCCAGCAGTTACGGGGGACAAGGTATCGACTATGGCTACACCTTC.

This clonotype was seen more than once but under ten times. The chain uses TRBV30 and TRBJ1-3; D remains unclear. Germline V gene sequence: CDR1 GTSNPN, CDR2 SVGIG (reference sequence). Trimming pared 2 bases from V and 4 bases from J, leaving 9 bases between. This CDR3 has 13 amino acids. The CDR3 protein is CAWSKGFGNTIYF. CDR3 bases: TGTGCCTGGAGTAAAGGGTTCGGAAACACCATATATTTT.

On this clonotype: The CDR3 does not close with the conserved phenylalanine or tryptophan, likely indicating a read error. The CDR3 region is CSVDRLAGAETQYS. CDR3 DNA: TGCAGCGTTGATCGACTAGCGGGAGCGGAGACCCAGTACTCC. The chain recombines TRBV29-1 with TRBJ2-5, with TRBD2 matching over 12 bases. Germline V lookup: CDR1 SQVTM, CDR2 ANQGSEA. The CDR3 sequence is 14 residues long. The V segment lost 3 bases and the J segment 5 bases; nucleotides outside the gene matches: 4.